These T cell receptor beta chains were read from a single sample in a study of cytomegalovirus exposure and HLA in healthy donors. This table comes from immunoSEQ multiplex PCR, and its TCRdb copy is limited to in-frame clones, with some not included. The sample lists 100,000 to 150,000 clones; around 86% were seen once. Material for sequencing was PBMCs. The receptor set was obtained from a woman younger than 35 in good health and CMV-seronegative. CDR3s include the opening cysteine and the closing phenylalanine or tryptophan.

CDR3 protein: CASATEVNEQFF
V gene: TRBV10-2
J gene: TRBJ2-1
CDR3 length: 12

CDR3 protein: CASREREGHEQFF
V gene: TRBV2
J gene: TRBJ2-1
CDR3 length: 13

CDR3 protein: CASSGQGSDGYTF
V gene: TRBV7-9
J gene: TRBJ1-2
CDR3 length: 13

CDR3 protein: CASSQGGRATSSGNTIYF
V gene: TRBV4-2
J gene: TRBJ1-3
CDR3 length: 18

CDR3 protein: CASRRGTGDSNQPQHF
V gene: TRBV19
J gene: TRBJ1-5
CDR3 length: 16

CDR3 protein: CASSGTASNEKLFF
V gene: TRBV2
J gene: TRBJ1-4
CDR3 length: 14

CDR3 protein: CASSWETGEQYF
V gene: TRBV7-2
J gene: TRBJ2-7
CDR3 length: 12

CDR3 protein: CASTERLASYEQYF
V gene: TRBV7-2
J gene: TRBJ2-7
CDR3 length: 14

CDR3 protein: CALKPGQTVLDTQYF
V gene: TRBV30
J gene: TRBJ2-3
CDR3 length: 15

CDR3 protein: CATQTSDYQTDTQYF
V gene: TRBV28
J gene: TRBJ2-3
CDR3 length: 15

CDR3 protein: CASSYRGLSSYEQYF
V gene: TRBV28
J gene: TRBJ2-7
CDR3 length: 15

CDR3 protein: CATSFDSTSQFF
V gene: TRBV15
J gene: TRBJ2-1
CDR3 length: 12

CDR3 protein: CASSGGYRGLSYEQYF
V gene: TRBV19
J gene: TRBJ2-7
CDR3 length: 16

CDR3 protein: CASRSEGRTDTQYF
V gene: TRBV5-1
J gene: TRBJ2-3
CDR3 length: 14

CDR3 protein: CASSVSGRYQETQYF
V gene: TRBV9
J gene: TRBJ2-5
CDR3 length: 15

CDR3 protein: CATSRVGTDEQYF
V gene: TRBV15
J gene: TRBJ2-7
CDR3 length: 13

CDR3 protein: CSGQGAETQYF
V gene: TRBV29-1
J gene: TRBJ2-5
CDR3 length: 11

CDR3 protein: CASSDRTRALGGELFF
V gene: TRBV9
J gene: TRBJ2-2
CDR3 length: 16

CDR3 protein: CASSLANNNEQFF
V gene: TRBV7-2
J gene: TRBJ2-1
CDR3 length: 13

CDR3 protein: CASSFELGSWGQPQHF
V gene: TRBV7-8
J gene: TRBJ1-5
CDR3 length: 16

CDR3 protein: CASSARTGYRGTQYF
V gene: TRBV19
J gene: TRBJ2-5
CDR3 length: 15

CDR3 protein: CSVGLRSNEQFF
V gene: TRBV29-1
J gene: TRBJ2-1
CDR3 length: 12

CDR3 protein: CASSRRGLAGEAGELFF
V gene: TRBV4-2
J gene: TRBJ2-2
CDR3 length: 17

CDR3 protein: CASSPGLAGTAQYF
V gene: TRBV5-1
J gene: TRBJ2-7
CDR3 length: 14

CDR3 protein: CASSLGVRGRGNIQYF
V gene: TRBV13
J gene: TRBJ2-4
CDR3 length: 16

CDR3 protein: CASSPGTGPYEQYF
V gene: TRBV7-9
J gene: TRBJ2-7
CDR3 length: 14

CDR3 protein: CASSFSSGSSYEQYF
V gene: TRBV6-5
J gene: TRBJ2-7
CDR3 length: 15

CDR3 protein: CASSYRFNQPQHF
V gene: TRBV27
J gene: TRBJ1-5
CDR3 length: 13